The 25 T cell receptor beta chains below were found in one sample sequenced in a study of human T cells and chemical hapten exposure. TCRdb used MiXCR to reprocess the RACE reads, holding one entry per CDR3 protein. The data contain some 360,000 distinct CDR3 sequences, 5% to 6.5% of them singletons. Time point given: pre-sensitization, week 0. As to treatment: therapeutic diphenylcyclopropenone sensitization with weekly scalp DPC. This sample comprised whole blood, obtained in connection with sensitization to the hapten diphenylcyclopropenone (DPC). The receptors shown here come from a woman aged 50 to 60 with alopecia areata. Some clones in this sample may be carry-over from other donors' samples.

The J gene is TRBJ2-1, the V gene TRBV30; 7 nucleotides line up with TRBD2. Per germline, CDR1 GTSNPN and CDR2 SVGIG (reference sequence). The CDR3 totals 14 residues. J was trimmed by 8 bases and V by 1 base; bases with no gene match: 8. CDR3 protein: CAWSAGLGLDEQFF. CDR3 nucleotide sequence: TGTGCCTGGAGTGCTGGACTAGGACTGGATGAGCAGTTCTTC.

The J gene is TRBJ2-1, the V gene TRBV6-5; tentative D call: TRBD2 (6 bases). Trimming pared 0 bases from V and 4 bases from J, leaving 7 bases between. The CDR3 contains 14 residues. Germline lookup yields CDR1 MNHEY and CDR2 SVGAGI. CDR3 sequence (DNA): TGTGCCAGCAGTTACTCCGCGGGATACAATGAGCAGTTCTTC. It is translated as CASSYSAGYNEQFF.

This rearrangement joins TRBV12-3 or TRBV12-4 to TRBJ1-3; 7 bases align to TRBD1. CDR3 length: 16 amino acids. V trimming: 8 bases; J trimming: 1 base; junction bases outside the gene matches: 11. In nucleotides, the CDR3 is TGTGCCAGCGGGGACAGCCAGTTAGTTTCTGGAAACACCATATATTTT. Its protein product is CASGDSQLVSGNTIYF.

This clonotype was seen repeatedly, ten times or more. The CDR3 DNA is TGTGCCAGCAGTTTCGGAGCGGAGTACACAGATACGCAGTATTTT. This translates into CASSFGAEYTDTQYF. The gene calls are TRBV12-3 or TRBV12-4 and TRBJ2-3; D might be TRBD2 (5 bases). CDR3 length: 15 amino acids. V lost 3 bases and J 2 bases, leaving 12 bases between the germline ends.

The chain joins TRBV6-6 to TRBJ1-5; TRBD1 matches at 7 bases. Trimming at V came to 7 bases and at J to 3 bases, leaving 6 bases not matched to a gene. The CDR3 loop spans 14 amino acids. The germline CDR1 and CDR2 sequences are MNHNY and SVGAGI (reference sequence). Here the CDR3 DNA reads TGTGCCAGCAACACAGGGGCCGACAATCAGCCCCAGCATTTT. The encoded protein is CASNTGADNQPQHF.

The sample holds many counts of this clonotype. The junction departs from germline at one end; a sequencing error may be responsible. The CDR3 loop is CAITEGRGDQPQHF. In nucleotides, the CDR3 is TGTGCCATCACTGAGGGGCGCGGTGACCAGCCCCAGCATTTT. V usage is TRBV10-3 and J usage is TRBJ1-5, with D perhaps TRBD1 (5 bases). Looked up from germline, CDR1 is ENHRY and CDR2 is SYGVKD. The CDR3 extends over 14 amino acids.

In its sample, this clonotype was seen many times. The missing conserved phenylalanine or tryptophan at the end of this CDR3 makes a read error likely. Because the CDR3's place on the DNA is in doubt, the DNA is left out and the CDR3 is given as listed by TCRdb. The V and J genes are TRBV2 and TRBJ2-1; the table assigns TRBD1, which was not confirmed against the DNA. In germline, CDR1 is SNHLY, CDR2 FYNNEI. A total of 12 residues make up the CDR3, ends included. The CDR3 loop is CASSEPAGAPPI.

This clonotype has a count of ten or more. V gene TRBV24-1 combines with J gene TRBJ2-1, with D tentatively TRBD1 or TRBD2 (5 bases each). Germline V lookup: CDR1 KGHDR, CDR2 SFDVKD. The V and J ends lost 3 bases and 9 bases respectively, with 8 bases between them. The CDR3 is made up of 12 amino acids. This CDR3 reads CATSDAGAEQFF. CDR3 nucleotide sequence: TGTGCCACCAGTGATGCCGGGGCTGAGCAGTTCTTC.

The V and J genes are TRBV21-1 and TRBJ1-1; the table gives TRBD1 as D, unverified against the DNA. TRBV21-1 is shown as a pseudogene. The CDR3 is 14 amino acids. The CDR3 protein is CASSKRGENTEAFF. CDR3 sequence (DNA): TGTGCCAGCAGCAAAAGGGGGGAGAACACTGAAGCTTTCTTT.

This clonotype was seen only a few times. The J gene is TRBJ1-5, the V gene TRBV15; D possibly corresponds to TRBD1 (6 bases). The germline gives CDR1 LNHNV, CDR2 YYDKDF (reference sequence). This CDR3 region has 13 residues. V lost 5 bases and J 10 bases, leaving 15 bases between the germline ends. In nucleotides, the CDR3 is TGTGCCACCAGCGGGGGACAAGTAGATCCCCAGCATTTT. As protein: CATSGGQVDPQHF.

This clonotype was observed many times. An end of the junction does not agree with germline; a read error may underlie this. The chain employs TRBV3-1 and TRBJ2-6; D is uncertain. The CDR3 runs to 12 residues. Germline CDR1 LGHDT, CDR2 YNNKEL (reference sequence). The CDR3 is CASSHSGDPLSF. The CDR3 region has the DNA TGTGCCAGCAGCCATTCGGGCGACCCCTTATCTTTC.

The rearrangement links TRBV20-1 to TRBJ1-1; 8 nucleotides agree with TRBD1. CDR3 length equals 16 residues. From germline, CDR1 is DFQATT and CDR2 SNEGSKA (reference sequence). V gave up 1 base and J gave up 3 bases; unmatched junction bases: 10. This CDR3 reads CSARAVPDRVDTEAFF. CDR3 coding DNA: TGCAGTGCTAGAGCAGTCCCGGACAGGGTCGACACTGAAGCTTTCTTT.

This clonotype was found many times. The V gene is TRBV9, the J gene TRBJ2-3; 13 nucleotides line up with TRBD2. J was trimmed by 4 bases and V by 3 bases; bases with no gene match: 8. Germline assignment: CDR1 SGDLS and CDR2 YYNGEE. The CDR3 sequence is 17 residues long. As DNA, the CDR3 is TGTGCCAGCAGCGACCGGACTAGCGGGAGAACCTCAGATACGCAGTATTTT. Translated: CASSDRTSGRTSDTQYF.

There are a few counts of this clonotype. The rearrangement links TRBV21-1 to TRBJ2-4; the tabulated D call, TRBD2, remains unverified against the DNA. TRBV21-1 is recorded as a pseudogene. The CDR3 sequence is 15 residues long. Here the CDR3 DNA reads TGTGCCACCCGAACGGAGGTTCGGTGGGTAAACATTCAGTACTTC. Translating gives CATRTEVRWVNIQYF.

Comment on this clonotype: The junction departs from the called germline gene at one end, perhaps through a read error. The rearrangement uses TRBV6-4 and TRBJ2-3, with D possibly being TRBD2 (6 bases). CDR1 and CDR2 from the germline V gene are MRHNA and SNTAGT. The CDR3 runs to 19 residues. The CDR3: CDSPPRWRGHGNSTDTQYF. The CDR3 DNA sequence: TGTGACAGCCCCCCCCGGTGGCGGGGTCACGGTAATAGCACAGATACGCAGTATTTT.

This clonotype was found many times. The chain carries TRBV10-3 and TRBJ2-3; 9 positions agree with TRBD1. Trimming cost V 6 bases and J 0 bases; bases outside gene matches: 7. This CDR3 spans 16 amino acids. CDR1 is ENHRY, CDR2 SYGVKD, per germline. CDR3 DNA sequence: TGTGCCATCAGGGGACAGGGCAGTGGTAGCACAGATACGCAGTATTTT. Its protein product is CAIRGQGSGSTDTQYF.

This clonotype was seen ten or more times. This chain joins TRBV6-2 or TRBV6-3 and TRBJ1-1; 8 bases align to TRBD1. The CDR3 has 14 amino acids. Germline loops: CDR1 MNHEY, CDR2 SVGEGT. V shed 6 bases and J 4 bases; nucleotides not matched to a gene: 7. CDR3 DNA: TGTGCCAGCAGGGCCGGGACAGGATTCACTGAAGCTTTCTTT. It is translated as CASRAGTGFTEAFF.

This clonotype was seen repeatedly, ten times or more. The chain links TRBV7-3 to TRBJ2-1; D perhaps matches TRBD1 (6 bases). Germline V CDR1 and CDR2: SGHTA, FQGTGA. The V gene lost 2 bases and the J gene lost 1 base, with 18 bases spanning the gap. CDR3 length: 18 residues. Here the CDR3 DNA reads TGTGCCAGCAGCTTACGCCCCCTCACAGGGTCGTCCTACAATGAGCAGTTCTTC. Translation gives CASSLRPLTGSSYNEQFF.

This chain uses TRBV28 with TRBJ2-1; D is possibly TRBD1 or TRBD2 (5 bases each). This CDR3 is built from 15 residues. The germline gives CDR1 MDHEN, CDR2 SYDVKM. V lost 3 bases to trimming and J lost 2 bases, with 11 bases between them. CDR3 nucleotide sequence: TGTGCCAGCAGTTTTAGAGGGACCCCCTACAATGAGCAGTTCTTC. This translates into CASSFRGTPYNEQFF.

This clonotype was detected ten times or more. CDR3 in amino acids: CASIGRAYEQYF. CDR3 DNA: TGTGCCAGCATCGGCCGAGCCTACGAGCAGTACTTC. This rearrangement joins TRBV2 to TRBJ2-7; D remains unclear. The CDR3 sequence is 12 residues long. In germline, CDR1 is SNHLY, CDR2 FYNNEI. Trimming removed 7 bases at V and 2 bases at J, with 9 bases between.

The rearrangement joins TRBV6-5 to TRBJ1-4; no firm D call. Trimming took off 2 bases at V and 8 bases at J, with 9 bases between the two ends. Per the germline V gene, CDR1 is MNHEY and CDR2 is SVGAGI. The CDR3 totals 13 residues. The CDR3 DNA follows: TGTGCCAGCAGTTACGTGGGCCGAGAAAAACTGTTTTTT. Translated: CASSYVGREKLFF.

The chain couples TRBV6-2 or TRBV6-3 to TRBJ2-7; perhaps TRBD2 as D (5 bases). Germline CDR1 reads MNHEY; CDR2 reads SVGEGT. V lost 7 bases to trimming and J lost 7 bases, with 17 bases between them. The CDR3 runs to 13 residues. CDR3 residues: CASKIEPGWEQYF. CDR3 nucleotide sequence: TGTGCCAGCAAGATAGAACCGGGGTGGGAGCAGTACTTC.

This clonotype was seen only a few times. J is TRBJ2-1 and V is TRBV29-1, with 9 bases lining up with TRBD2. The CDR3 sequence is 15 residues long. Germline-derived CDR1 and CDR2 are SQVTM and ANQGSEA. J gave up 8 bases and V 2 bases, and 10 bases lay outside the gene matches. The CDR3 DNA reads TGCAGCGTTGAATGGGTAGCGGGGGCCTCGGATGAGCAGTTCTTC. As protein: CSVEWVAGASDEQFF.

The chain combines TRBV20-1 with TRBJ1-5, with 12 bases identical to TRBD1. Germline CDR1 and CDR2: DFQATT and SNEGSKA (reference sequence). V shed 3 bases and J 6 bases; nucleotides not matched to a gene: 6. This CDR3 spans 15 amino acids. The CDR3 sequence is CSASSGTGGGQPQHF. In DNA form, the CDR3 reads TGCAGTGCTAGTTCCGGGACAGGGGGCGGTCAGCCCCAGCATTTT.

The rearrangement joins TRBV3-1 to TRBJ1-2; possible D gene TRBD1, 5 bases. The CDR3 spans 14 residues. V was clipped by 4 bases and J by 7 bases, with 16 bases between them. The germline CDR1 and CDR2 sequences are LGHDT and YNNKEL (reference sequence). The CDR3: CASSPGTEAFGYTF. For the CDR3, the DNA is TGTGCCAGCAGCCCCGGGACGGAGGCGTTTGGCTACACCTTC.